Here is one T cell receptor beta chain with its context. In the original workflow: Reference gene primer amplification in the assay estimated nucleated cell counts. The data were produced by immunoSEQ multiplex PCR, yet TCRdb's version contains in-frame clones alone and is incomplete. V, J and clone size reflect that table, while D and trimming were determined from the DNA. The sample contains about 110,000 clones, around nine tenths of which appear only once. Germline V gene data show CDR1 as LGHDT and CDR2 as YNNKEL (reference sequence). V shed 0 bases, J shed 3 bases, and the junction held 2 bases outside the gene matches. This CDR3 has 15 residues. The sample is drawn from a study of blood T cell repertoires in COVID-19. The wider study: The samples span acute and convalescent COVID-19 from the United States, Italy and Spain. PBMCs, B-cell-depleted T cells, or T cells provided the cDNA or gDNA that made up the material.

The source is a man in his forties or fifties with acute or convalescent COVID-19. V and J are TRBV3-1 (or the pseudogene TRBV3-2) and TRBJ2-7, with TRBD2 matching over 10 bases. Sequencing was done on a sample of peripheral blood. The CDR3 reads CASSQELAGYYEQYF. The CDR3 DNA reads as TGTGCCAGCAGCCAAGAACTAGCGGGATACTACGAGCAGTACTTC.